This T cell receptor (beta chain) was recovered during a study of blood T cell repertoires in COVID-19. Study in general: There were acute and convalescent COVID-19 samples, and they came from the United States, Italy and Spain.

Those enrolled, adults aged 18 to 89 years, came from roughly 22 US areas. Self-reported history from a screening survey and questionnaire set each donor's cohort. Trimming pared 5 bases from V and 1 base from J, leaving 14 bases between. The CDR3 loop spans 16 amino acids. Germline V gene lookup returns CDR1 SGHTA and CDR2 FQGNSA. The data were produced by immunoSEQ multiplex PCR, yet TCRdb's version contains in-frame clones alone and is incomplete. The table includes approximately 210,000 clones, about 79% detected once. The rearrangement links TRBV7-2 to TRBJ1-4, with D maybe TRBD1 (6 bases). This sequence was found in a woman in her sixties who had recovered from COVID-19. The sequencing sample was made of PBMCs or T cells enriched from blood (not recorded which). This CDR3 is CASSNAGTRTNEKLFF. In DNA, the CDR3 is TGTGCCAGCAGCAACGCCGGGACAAGAACTAATGAAAAACTGTTTTTT.